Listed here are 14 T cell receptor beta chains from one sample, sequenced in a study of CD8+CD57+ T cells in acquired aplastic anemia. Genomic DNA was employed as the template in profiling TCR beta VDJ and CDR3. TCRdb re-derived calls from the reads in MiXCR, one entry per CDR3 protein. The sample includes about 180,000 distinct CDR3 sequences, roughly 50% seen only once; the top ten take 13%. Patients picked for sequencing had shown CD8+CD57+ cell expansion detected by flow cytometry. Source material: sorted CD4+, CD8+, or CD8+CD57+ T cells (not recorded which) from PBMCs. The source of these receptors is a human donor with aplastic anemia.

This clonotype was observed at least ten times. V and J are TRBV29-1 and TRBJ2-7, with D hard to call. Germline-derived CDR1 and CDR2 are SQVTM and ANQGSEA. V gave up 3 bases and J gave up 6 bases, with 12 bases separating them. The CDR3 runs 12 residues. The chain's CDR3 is CSVDGRVGEQYF. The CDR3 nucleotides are TGCAGCGTTGATGGTAGGGTTGGCGAGCAGTACTTC.

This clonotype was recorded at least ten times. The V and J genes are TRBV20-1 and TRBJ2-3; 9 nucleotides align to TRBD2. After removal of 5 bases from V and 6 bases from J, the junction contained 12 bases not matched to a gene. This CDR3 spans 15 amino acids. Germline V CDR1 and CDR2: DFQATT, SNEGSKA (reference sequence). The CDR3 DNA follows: TGCAGTGCTTGGGTGACCGGCGGGGGGGCGGATACGCAGTATTTT. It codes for CSAWVTGGGADTQYF.

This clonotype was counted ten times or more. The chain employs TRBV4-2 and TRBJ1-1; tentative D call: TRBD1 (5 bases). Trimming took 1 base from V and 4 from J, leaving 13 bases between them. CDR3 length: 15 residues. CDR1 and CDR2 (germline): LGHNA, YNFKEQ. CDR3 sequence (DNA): TGTGCCAGCAGCCAAGGAAACTCAGGGCCCACTGAAGCTTTCTTT. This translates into CASSQGNSGPTEAFF.

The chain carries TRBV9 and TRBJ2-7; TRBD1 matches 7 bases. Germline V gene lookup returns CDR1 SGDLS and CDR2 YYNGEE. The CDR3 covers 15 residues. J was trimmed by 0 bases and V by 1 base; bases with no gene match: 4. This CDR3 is CASSVLGDSSYEQYF. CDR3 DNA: TGTGCCAGCAGCGTATTGGGGGACAGCTCCTACGAGCAGTACTTC. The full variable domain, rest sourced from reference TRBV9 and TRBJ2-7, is DSGVTQTPKHLITATGQRVTLRCSPRSGDLSVYWYQQSLDQGLQFLIQYYNGEERAKGNILERFSAQQFPDLHSELNLSSLELGDSALYFCASSVLGDSSYEQYFGPGTRLTVT.

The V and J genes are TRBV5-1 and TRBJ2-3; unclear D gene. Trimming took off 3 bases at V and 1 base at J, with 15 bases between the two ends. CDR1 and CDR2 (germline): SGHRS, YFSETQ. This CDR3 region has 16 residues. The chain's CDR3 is CASSYNAPIGTDTQYF. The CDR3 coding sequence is TGCGCCAGCAGCTATAATGCCCCAATCGGCACAGATACGCAGTATTTT.

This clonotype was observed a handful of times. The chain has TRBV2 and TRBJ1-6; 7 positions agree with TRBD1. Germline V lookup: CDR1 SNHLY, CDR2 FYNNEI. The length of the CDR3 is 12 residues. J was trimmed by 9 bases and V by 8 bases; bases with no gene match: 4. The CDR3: CASGDRTSPLHF. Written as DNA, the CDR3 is TGTGCCAGCGGGGACAGAACTTCACCCCTCCACTTT.

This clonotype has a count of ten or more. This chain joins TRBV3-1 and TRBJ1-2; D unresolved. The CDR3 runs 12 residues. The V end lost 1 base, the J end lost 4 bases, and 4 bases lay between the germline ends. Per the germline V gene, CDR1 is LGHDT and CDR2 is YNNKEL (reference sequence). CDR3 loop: CASSQGTYGYTF. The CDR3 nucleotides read TGTGCCAGCAGCCAAGGAACCTATGGCTACACCTTC.

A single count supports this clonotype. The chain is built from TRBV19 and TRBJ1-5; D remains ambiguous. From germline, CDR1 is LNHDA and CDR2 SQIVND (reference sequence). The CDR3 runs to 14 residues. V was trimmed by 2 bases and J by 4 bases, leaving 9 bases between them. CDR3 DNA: TGTGCCAGTAGTATATTCGCAGGTAATCAGCCCCAGCATTTT. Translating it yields CASSIFAGNQPQHF.

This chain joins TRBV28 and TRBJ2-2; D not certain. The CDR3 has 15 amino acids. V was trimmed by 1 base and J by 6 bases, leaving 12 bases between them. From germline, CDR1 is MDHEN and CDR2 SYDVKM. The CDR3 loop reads CASSLYRLSAGELFF. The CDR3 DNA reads TGTGCCAGCAGTTTATACCGGTTATCGGCCGGGGAGCTGTTTTTT.

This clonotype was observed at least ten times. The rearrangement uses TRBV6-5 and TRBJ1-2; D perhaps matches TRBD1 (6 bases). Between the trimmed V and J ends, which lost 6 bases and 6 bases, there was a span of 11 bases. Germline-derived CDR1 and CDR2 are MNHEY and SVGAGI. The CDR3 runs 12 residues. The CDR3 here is CASRLQGHGYTF. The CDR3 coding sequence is TGTGCCAGCAGATTACAGGGTCATGGCTACACCTTC.

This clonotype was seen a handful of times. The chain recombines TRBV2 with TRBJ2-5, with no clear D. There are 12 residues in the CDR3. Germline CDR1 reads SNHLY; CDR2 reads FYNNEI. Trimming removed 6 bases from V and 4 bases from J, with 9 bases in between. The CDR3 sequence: CASRTTGETQYF. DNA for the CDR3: TGTGCCAGCAGAACCACCGGAGAGACCCAGTACTTC.

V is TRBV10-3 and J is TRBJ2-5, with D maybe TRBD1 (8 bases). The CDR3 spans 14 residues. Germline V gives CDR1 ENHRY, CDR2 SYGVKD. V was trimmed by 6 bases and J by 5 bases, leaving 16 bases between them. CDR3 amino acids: CAISQTGEGETQYF. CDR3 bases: TGTGCCATCAGCCAGACAGGGGAGGGGGAGACCCAGTACTTC.

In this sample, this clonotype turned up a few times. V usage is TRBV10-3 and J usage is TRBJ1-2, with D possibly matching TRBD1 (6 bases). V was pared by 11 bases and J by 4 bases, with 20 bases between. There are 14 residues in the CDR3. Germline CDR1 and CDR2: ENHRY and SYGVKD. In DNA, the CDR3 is TGTGCCTCCACCGAGACGGGGGCTTCCTATGGCTACACCTTC. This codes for CASTETGASYGYTF.

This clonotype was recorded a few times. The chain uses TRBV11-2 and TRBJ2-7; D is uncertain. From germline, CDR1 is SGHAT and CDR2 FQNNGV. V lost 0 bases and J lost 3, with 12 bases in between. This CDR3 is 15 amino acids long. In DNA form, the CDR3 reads TGTGCCAGCAGCTTAGAGGGGTTACCTAACTACGAGCAGTACTTC. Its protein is CASSLEGLPNYEQYF.